Listed here are 10 T cell receptor beta chains from one sample, sequenced in a study of identical twins. TCRdb re-called the 5' RACE reads through MiXCR, storing one row per CDR3 protein. This table has over 200,000 distinct CDR3 sequences, approximately 5.9% appearing once. These same records also appear under a second study, on T cells expressing NK-cell markers.

The sample consisted of CD8+ T cells sorted from blood. The receptors were gathered from a woman aged 18-29 years in good health.

At least ten counts were recorded for this clonotype. V is TRBV7-9 and J is TRBJ2-1, with 9 bases lining up with TRBD2. The CDR3 contains 14 residues. V shed 10 bases, J shed 6 bases, and the junction held 10 bases outside the gene matches. From germline, CDR1 is SEHNR and CDR2 FQNEAQ (reference sequence). The CDR3, as DNA: TGTGCCACCGAGAAAGTAGCGGGAGCCAATGAGCAGTTCTTC. Translated, it gives CATEKVAGANEQFF.

This clonotype was observed a few times. The chain recombines TRBV7-8 with TRBJ2-7; D possibly corresponds to TRBD2 (5 bases). Trimming took 2 bases from V and 3 from J, leaving 14 bases between them. CDR1 is SGHVS and CDR2 is FQNEAQ in the germline V gene. The CDR3 runs 15 residues. CDR3 sequence: CASSLSRAVHYEQYF. CDR3 DNA sequence: TGTGCCAGCAGCTTATCGAGGGCAGTACACTACGAGCAGTACTTC.

This clonotype has more than one count but fewer than ten. The chain carries TRBV29-1 and TRBJ2-6, with TRBD1 identical over 10 bases. The CDR3 length is 16 residues. V dropped 4 bases and J dropped 0; count of bases not matched to a gene: 3. Germline loops: CDR1 SQVTM, CDR2 ANQGSEA. The CDR3: CSVVGQGSSGANVLTF. Written as DNA, the CDR3 is TGCAGCGTTGTGGGACAGGGGTCCTCTGGGGCCAACGTCCTGACTTTC.

Many counts were recorded for this clonotype. V and J are TRBV18 and TRBJ2-7, with D possibly matching TRBD1 (7 bases). The germline gives CDR1 KGHSH, CDR2 LQKENI. The ends were cut back, 3 bases at V and 2 bases at J, with 17 bases in the middle. This CDR3 contains 16 residues. The CDR3 sequence: CASSPRRDSATYEQYF. The CDR3 region has the DNA TGTGCCAGCTCACCCCGGCGGGACAGCGCGACCTACGAGCAGTACTTC.

This chain links TRBV6-5 with TRBJ2-3; 8 bases are shared with TRBD1. CDR3 length equals 18 residues. V shed 2 bases, J shed 2 bases, and the junction held 12 bases outside the gene matches. CDR1 and CDR2 from the germline V gene are MNHEY and SVGAGI. Here the CDR3 reads CASSYAIQGDAPTDTQYF. CDR3 DNA sequence: TGTGCCAGCAGTTACGCCATACAGGGGGACGCCCCCACAGATACGCAGTATTTT.

This clonotype has just a few counts. The V call is TRBV30, the J call TRBJ1-4, with 10 bases aligning to TRBD1. Germline assignment: CDR1 GTSNPN and CDR2 SVGIG (reference sequence). The V segment lost 2 bases and the J segment 3 bases; nucleotides outside the gene matches: 9. The CDR3 runs to 17 residues. The CDR3 DNA sequence: TGTGCCTGGAGTCTATCGGGACAGGGGTTGGCTAATGAAAAACTGTTTTTT. The encoded protein is CAWSLSGQGLANEKLFF.

This clonotype came up a few times. The chain uses TRBV15 and TRBJ2-3; 7 bases agree with TRBD1. CDR3 length: 14 amino acids. Unmatched junction bases numbered 5, after V lost 4 bases and J lost 4 bases. Germline V gene data show CDR1 as LNHNV and CDR2 as YYDKDF (reference sequence). The CDR3 DNA follows: TGTGCCACCAGCAATGACAGGGCTCCAGATACGCAGTATTTT. Its protein product is CATSNDRAPDTQYF. Supplemented by reference TRBV15 and TRBJ2-3, the full variable domain reads DAMVIQNPRYQVTQFGKPVTLSCSQTLNHNVMYWYQQKSSQAPKLLFHYYDKDFNNEADTPDNFQSRRPNTSFCFLDIRSPGLGDTAMYLCATSNDRAPDTQYFGPGTRLTVL.

V usage is TRBV7-6 and J usage is TRBJ2-1; TRBD2 matches 7 bases. V lost 8 bases, J lost 4 bases, and 8 bases stayed unmatched. From germline, CDR1 is SGHVS and CDR2 FNYEAQ. The CDR3 sequence is 14 residues long. The CDR3 is CASGAGDPYNEQFF. The CDR3 nucleotides are TGTGCCAGCGGGGCGGGGGACCCTTACAATGAGCAGTTCTTC.

This chain links TRBV15 with TRBJ2-7, with D unresolved. V shed 0 bases and J shed 3 bases, with 9 bases lying between them. The CDR3 extends over 14 amino acids. Germline V gene lookup returns CDR1 LNHNV and CDR2 YYDKDF (reference sequence). The CDR3 coding sequence is TGTGCCACCAGCAGAGATAAACCAATCTACGAGCAGTACTTC. Its translation: CATSRDKPIYEQYF.

This clonotype was counted many times. The J gene is TRBJ2-3, the V gene TRBV3-1; D is uncertain. Germline CDR1 and CDR2: LGHDT and YNNKEL (reference sequence). Trimming left V 0 bases short and J 0 bases short, with 16 bases between. The CDR3 contains 18 residues. The CDR3 coding sequence is TGTGCCAGCAGCCAAGATTTCGGGCACCCTACTAGCACAGATACGCAGTATTTT. It translates to CASSQDFGHPTSTDTQYF.